The present entry profiles one T cell receptor (beta chain) with its context. Its antigen remains unknown. Primers for the PCR totalled 60 Vbeta and 13 Jbeta. Using immunoSEQ multiplex PCR, the repertoire was profiled, and TCRdb retains in-frame clones only, with some absent. The top ten hold 1.3% of the sample, which has about 140,000 clones, approximately 73% seen once. The data derive from a study of cytomegalovirus exposure and HLA in healthy donors. Points from the study as a whole: Despite most TCR sequences being rare, some public TCRs occurred in many donors.

This receptor was obtained from a woman aged 40 to 50 in good health and CMV-seronegative. The source material was PBMCs.

This CDR3 is CASSLVGGTLAVQETQYF. CDR3 sequence (DNA): TGTGCCAGCAGCTTAGTAGGGGGAACGCTAGCGGTTCAAGAGACCCAGTACTTC. This chain connects TRBV7-6 to TRBJ2-5; possible D gene TRBD2, 7 bases. V shed 1 base and J shed 2 bases, with 20 bases lying between them. CDR3 size: 18 residues. Germline CDR1 reads SGHVS; CDR2 reads FNYEAQ.